This record looks at one T cell receptor (beta chain) sequence and its context. This sample was taken from a study of blood T cell repertoires in COVID-19. In the study overall: T cells, B-cell-depleted T cells, or PBMCs supplied cDNA or gDNA.

Germline V gene sequence: CDR1 SGHRS, CDR2 YFSETQ. The CDR3 loop spans 17 amino acids. Trimming shortened V by 2 bases and J by 4 bases, and 16 bases separated the two germline ends. In the original workflow: Amplification from reference gene primers served as the basis for estimated nucleated cell counts. Clones were sequenced by immunoSEQ multiplex PCR, and TCRdb holds only the in-frame ones, with some missing. D and trimming were read from the DNA, whereas the V and J calls and clone size are those reported in that table. The sample holds about 270,000 clones; roughly 84% are singletons and the top ten take roughly 3%.

The sample consisted of peripheral blood. The V gene is TRBV5-1, the J gene TRBJ1-6; weak D call: TRBD1 (6 bases). The source is a woman aged 18 to 35 with acute or convalescent COVID-19. The CDR3, as DNA: TGCGCCAGCAGCTTCCGACAGGCCAGGGGTTATAATTCACCCCTCCACTTT. Translating gives CASSFRQARGYNSPLHF.